There are a few counts of the clone carrying this T cell receptor beta chain. Its specificity is not known. The data belong to a study of cytomegalovirus exposure and HLA in healthy donors. Study-level findings and limits: The authors assumed roughly uniform sequencing depth across donors for presence/absence analyses. Previously analyzed data showed that most TCR beta V segments were productive at a frequency of about 90% or about 30%.

The CDR3 covers 15 residues. Germline CDR1 reads MNHEY; CDR2 reads SVGAGI. The ends were cut back, 4 bases at V and 3 bases at J, with 15 bases in the middle. The PCR contained 60 Vbeta and 13 Jbeta primers. Data came from immunoSEQ multiplex PCR; TCRdb stores just in-frame clones and leaves some out. Of about 89,000 clones listed, roughly two thirds are singletons. The rearrangement links TRBV6-5 to TRBJ1-2, with D tentatively TRBD1 (5 bases). Material: PBMCs. This receptor was identified in a woman under 40 in good health and CMV-seronegative. The DNA for the CDR3 is TGTGCCAGCAGTTCTCACGTCAGGGTTGACTATGGCTACACCTTC. This encodes CASSSHVRVDYGYTF.